The present T cell receptor beta chain was sequenced within a study of blood T cell repertoires in COVID-19. About the research overall: There were acute and convalescent COVID-19 samples, and they came from the United States, Italy and Spain. From T cells, B-cell-depleted T cells, or PBMCs came the material, which was cDNA or gDNA.

Original analysis: Counts of nucleated cells, estimated from reference gene primer amplification, were obtained. Using immunoSEQ multiplex PCR, the repertoire was profiled, and TCRdb retains in-frame clones only, with some absent. The DNA gave D and trimming, while V, J and clone size come from that table. This repertoire shows fewer than 250,000 clones, 80% to 90% found once; its top ten account for about 8%. V was cut by 5 bases and J by 4 bases, with 17 bases left in between. In germline, CDR1 is SGHAT, CDR2 FQNNGV. The CDR3 extends over 15 amino acids. This receptor was obtained from a woman aged 45-59 years with active or convalescent COVID-19. The rearrangement links TRBV11-2 to TRBJ1-1; D is perhaps TRBD1 (6 bases). What was sequenced was peripheral blood. CDR3 protein: CASSRERGQGTEAFF. CDR3 in DNA: TGTGCCAGCAGCCGAGAGCGGGGGCAGGGCACTGAAGCTTTCTTT.